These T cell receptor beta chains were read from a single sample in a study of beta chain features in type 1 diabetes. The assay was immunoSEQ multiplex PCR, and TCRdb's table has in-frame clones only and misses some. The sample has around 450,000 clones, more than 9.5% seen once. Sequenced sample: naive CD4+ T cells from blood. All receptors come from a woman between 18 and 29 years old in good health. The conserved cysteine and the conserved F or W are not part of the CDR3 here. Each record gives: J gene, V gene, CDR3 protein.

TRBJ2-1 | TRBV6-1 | ASTQDNNNEQF
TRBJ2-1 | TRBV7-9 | ASSWGQGLYNEQF
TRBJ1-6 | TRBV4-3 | ASSQAPILWGDSSPLH
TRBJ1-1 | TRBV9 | ASSSGTVGNTEAF
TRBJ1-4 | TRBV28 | ASQIPGGHEKLF
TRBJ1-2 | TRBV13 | ASSLHGTGFYYGYT
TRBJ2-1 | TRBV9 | ASSVAHQGINEQF
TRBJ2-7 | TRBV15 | ATSRGGLAPSQSSYEQY
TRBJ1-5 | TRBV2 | AQGGDSNQPQH
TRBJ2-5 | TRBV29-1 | SVGPVVAETQY
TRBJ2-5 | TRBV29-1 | SVDPGLTQY
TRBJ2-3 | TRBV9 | ASKPGTNTDTQY
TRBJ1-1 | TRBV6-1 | ASSGTSLNTEAF
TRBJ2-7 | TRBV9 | ASSPNPQPYEQY
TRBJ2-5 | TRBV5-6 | ASSLVTYQETQY
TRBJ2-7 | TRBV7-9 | ASSFGRGDPYEQY
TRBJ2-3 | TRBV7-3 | ASSASAHTDTQY
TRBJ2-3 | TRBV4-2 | ASSQLAGVSDTQY
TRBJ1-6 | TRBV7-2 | ASSLTPGANSPLH
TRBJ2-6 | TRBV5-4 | ASSSLEGARANVLT
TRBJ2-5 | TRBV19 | ASTSGDGETQY
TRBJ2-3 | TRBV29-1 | SVRQGRDTQY
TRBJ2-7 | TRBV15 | ATNQDRAGEQY